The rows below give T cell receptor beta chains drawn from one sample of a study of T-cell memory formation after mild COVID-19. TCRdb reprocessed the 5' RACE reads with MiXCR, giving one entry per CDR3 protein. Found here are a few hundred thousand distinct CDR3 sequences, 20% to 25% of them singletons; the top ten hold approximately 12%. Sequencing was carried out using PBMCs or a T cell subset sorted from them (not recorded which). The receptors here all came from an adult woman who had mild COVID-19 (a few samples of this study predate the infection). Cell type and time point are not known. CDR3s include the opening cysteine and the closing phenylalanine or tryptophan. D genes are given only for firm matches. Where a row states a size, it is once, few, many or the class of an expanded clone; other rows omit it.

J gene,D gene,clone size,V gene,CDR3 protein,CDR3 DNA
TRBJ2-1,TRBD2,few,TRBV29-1,CSVVGISSGFLSEQFF,TGCAGCGTTGTAGGGATATCTAGCGGATTCCTGAGTGAGCAGTTCTTC
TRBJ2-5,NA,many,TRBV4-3,CASSQEGLVGQETQYF,TGCGCCAGCAGCCAAGAAGGACTCGTTGGCCAAGAGACCCAGTACTTC
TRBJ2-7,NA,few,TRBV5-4,CASSTWTLSSYEQYF,TGTGCCAGCAGCACCTGGACGCTCAGCTCCTACGAGCAGTACTTC
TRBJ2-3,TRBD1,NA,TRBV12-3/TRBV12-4,CASSRQGPTDTQYF,TGTGCCAGCAGCCGACAGGGGCCCACAGATACGCAGTATTTT
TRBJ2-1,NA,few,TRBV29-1,CSVKPKNEQFF,TGCAGCGTTAAGCCTAAGAATGAGCAGTTCTTC
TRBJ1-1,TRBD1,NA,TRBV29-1,CSVRTGGGRAEAFF,TGCAGCGTCAGGACAGGGGGCGGAAGGGCTGAAGCTTTCTTT
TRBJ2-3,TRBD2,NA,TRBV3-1,CASSLGASGLYTDTQYF,TGTGCCAGCAGCCTCGGGGCTAGCGGGTTGTACACAGATACGCAGTATTTT
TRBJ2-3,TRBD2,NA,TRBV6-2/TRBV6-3,CASSSPVGGGAGITTDTQYF,TGTGCCAGCAGTTCCCCCGTGGGCGGGGGGGCAGGGATTACGACAGATACGCAGTATTTT
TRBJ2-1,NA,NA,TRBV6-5,CASSIASVSYNEQFF,TGTGCCAGCAGTATTGCCAGTGTCTCCTACAATGAGCAGTTCTTC
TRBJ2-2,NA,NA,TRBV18,CASSPTWDTGELFF,TGTGCCAGCTCACCAACGTGGGACACCGGGGAGCTGTTTTTT
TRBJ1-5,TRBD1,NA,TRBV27,CASSQWTGSGNQPQHF,TGTGCCAGCAGTCAGTGGACAGGGTCGGGCAATCAGCCCCAGCATTTT
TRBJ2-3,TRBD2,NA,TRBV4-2,CASSQSLAGGPGDTQYF,TGTGCCAGCAGCCAAAGTCTAGCGGGAGGGCCGGGTGATACGCAGTATTTT
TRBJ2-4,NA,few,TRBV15,CATRDRPDKNIQYF,TGTGCCACCAGAGATAGACCGGACAAAAACATTCAGTACTTC
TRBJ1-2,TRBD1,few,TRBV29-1,CSVEDSFGQGDYGYTF,TGCAGCGTTGAAGATTCATTTGGACAGGGTGACTATGGCTACACCTTC
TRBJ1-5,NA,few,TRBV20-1,CSARAWRDSNQPQHF,TGCAGTGCTAGGGCGTGGAGAGATAGCAATCAGCCCCAGCATTTT